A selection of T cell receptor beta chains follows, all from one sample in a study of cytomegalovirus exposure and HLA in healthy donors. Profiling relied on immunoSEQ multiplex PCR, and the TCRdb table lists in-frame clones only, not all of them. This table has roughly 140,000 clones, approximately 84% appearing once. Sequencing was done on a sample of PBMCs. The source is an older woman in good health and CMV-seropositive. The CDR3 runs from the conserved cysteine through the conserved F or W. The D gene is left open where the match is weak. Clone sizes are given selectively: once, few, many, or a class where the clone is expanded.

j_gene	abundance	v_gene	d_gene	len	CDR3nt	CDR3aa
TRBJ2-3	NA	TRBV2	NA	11	TGTGCCAGCTATGGCACAGATACGCAGTATTTT	CASYGTDTQYF
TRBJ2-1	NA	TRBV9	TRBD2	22	TGTGCCAGCAGCGTGCTGCCATTAGGGCTAGCGGGAATGTCCTTAACCTACAATGAGCAGTTCTTC	CASSVLPLGLAGMSLTYNEQFF
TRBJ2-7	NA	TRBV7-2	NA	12	TGTGCCAGCAGCCCTAGCTCCTACGAGCAGTACTTC	CASSPSSYEQYF
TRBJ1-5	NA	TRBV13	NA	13	TGTGCCAGCAGCGCTGATCGGGATCAGCCCCAGCATTTT	CASSADRDQPQHF
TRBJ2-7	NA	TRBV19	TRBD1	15	TGTGCCAGTAGTCCGGGGGACAGGGGAAATGGAGAGCAGTACTTC	CASSPGDRGNGEQYF
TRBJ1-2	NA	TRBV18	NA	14	TGTGCCAGCTCACCGGACTTAATCGGCTATGGCTACACCTTC	CASSPDLIGYGYTF
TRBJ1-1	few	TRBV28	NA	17	TGTGCCAGCAGTTTCCTCGGCTCTAGCAGCATGAACACTGAAGCTTTCTTT	CASSFLGSSSMNTEAFF
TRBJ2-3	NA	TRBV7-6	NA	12	TGTGCCAGCAGCGACATGAAAGATACGCAGTATTTT	CASSDMKDTQYF
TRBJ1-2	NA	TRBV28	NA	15	TGTGCCAGCCGCCTTAGGGGCAGATCACACTATGGCTACACCTTC	CASRLRGRSHYGYTF
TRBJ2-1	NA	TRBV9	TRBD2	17	TGTGCCAGCAGCGTAGTTGAGACTAGCGGATCCTACAATGAGCAGTTCTTC	CASSVVETSGSYNEQFF
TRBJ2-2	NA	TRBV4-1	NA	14	TGCGCCAGCAGCTGGCTGCAGAACACCGGGGAGCTGTTTTTT	CASSWLQNTGELFF
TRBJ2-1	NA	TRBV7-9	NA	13	TGTGCCAGCAGCTTTGACTCATACAATGAGCAGTTCTTC	CASSFDSYNEQFF
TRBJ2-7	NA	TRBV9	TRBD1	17	TGTGCCAGCAGCCCCCGGTTGGACAGGGGGCCGGGGTACGAGCAGTACTTC	CASSPRLDRGPGYEQYF
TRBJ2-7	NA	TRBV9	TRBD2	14	TGTGCCAGGAAACTTAGCGGGAGTACCCACGAGCAGTACTTC	CARKLSGSTHEQYF
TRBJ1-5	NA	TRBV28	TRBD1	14	TGTGCCAGCAGGGGACAGGGGGTCGGTCAGCCCCAGCATTTT	CASRGQGVGQPQHF
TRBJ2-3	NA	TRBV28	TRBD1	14	TGTGCCAGCAGCGCAGGGGGTAGGACAGATACGCAGTATTTT	CASSAGGRTDTQYF
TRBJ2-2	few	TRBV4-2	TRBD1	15	TGTGCCAGCAGCTCCGGGACAGGGGACACCGGGGAGCTGTTTTTT	CASSSGTGDTGELFF
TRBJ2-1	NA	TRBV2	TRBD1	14	TGTGCCAGCACCGGGACAGGGGGTGGATATGTGCAGTTCTTC	CASTGTGGGYVQFF
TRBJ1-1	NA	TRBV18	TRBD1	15	TGTGCCAGCTCTCAAACAGGGGGCCGGGGTACTGAAGCTTTCTTT	CASSQTGGRGTEAFF
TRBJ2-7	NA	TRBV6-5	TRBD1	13	TGTGCCAGCAGAAGGACAGGGCCCTACGAGCAGTACTTC	CASRRTGPYEQYF
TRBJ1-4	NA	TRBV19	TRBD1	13	TGTGCCACCTACGGGGACAGGGGTGAAAAACTGTTTTTT	CATYGDRGEKLFF
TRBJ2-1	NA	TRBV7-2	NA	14	TGTGCCAGCAGCCTCCGGCACAGAAACAATGAGCAGTTCTTC	CASSLRHRNNEQFF
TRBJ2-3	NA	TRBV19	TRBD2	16	TGTGCCAGTAGTATAACCCCTAGCGGGGGCACAGATACGCAGTATTTT	CASSITPSGGTDTQYF
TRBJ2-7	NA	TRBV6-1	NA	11	TGTGCCGGATCCAAGGGACAAGAGCAGTACTTC	CAGSKGQEQYF
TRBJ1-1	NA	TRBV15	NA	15	TGTGCCACCAGCAGAGTGGCTGACAGTTCCACTGAAGCTTTCTTT	CATSRVADSSTEAFF
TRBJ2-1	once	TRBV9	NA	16	TGTGCCAGCAGCTCTCTGGGGGACTTACCCGACAATGAGCAGTTCTTC	CASSSLGDLPDNEQFF